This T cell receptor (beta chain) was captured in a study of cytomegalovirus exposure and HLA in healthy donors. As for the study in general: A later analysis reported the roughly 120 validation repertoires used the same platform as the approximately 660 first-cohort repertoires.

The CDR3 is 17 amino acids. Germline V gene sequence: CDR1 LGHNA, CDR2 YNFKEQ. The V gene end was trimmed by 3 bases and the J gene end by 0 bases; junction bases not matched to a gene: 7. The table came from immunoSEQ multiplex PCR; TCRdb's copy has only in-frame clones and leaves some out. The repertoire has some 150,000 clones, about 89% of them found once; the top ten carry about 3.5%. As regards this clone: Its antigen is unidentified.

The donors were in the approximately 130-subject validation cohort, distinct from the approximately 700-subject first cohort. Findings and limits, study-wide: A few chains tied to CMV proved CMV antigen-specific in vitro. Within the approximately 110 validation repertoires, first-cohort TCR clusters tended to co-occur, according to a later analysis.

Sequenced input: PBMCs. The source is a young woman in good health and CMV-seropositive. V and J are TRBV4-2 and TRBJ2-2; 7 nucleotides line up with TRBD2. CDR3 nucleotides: TGTGCCAGCAGCCAGGCTGGACTAGGTCCGAACACCGGGGAGCTGTTTTTT. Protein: CASSQAGLGPNTGELFF.